This T cell receptor beta chain was documented in a study of blood T cell repertoires in COVID-19 (dated by TCRdb to about 2020). For the wider study: The collaborator samples originated in the United States, Italy and Spain and spanned the acute and convalescent phases of COVID-19. The material from the prospective study consisted of cDNA or gDNA derived from T cells, B-cell-depleted T cells, or PBMCs. Deeply sampled blood TCRbeta repertoires from subjects exposed to, actively infected with, or recovered from COVID-19 were included in the dataset. A freely available public database, intended as a resource for researchers studying the immune response to SARS-CoV-2, is where the repertoires were released. The samples were drawn from the first 160 participants of the ongoing ImmuneRACE study and from 1,254 subjects provided by 6 global collaborators. Nearly every sample came with metadata listing a de-identified subject ID, COVID-19 status, age in years and sex. Where HLA class I and class II types were available, the types were taken from metadata supplied by the sample provider, not from assay-based typing.

TCRbeta CDR3 regions were amplified from genomic DNA using the immunoSEQ Assay, a bias-controlled multiplex PCR. Turning to the authors' computational methods: The number of nucleated cells in each sample was estimated by amplification of reference gene primers within the assay. To quantify the absolute abundance of each unique TCRbeta CDR3 rearrangement, sequence reads were collapsed and filtered. For each sample, productive Simpson clonality was calculated as the square root of Simpson's diversity index across productive rearrangements. Sourced from immuneACCESS, this table was stored by TCRdb with only in-frame sequences that have V and J called. A share of the clones is absent; for the studies checked, an unresolved V gene accounts for under half, and the remainder has no known explanation. From that table come the V and J calls and clone size; the DNA was used to work out D and trimming. The sample table records 150,000 to 200,000 clones; 84% of these occur just once. The ten largest clones represent approximately 15% of the sample.

At one collaborating source in Seattle, patients were enrolled during active infection and were followed longitudinally through the course of disease. Collaborating institutions collected whole blood in K2EDTA tubes following their own protocols. Collaborator samples were shipped for TCRbeta analysis as frozen whole blood, isolated PBMCs, or DNA extracted from either sample type. This clone showed up just once. It lacks a known antigen. No much larger clone exists at a distance of one base, and base qualities are not known. What the study reported, not specific to this receptor: The quantity of clinical and demographic metadata differed by source and by participant and was supplied without curation.

The CDR3 spans 13 residues, from the cysteine through the phenylalanine. The entry retains the CDR3 DNA only, 39 bases that are in frame from base 1. Cut back by 3 bases and 4 bases, the V and J ends lie 10 bases apart. The CDR1 and CDR2 encoded by the germline V gene are SGHRS and YFSETQ. Sequencing was done on a sample of peripheral blood. The chain links TRBV5-1 with TRBJ2-5; the D region possibly corresponds to TRBD1 (6 bases align). This TCR derives from a woman between 70 and 85 years old with COVID-19, enrolled during active disease. The nucleotide sequence reads TGCGCCAGCAGCTCTCCAGGGGTAGAGACCCAGTACTTC. It is translated as CASSSPGVETQYF. With the portions outside the CDR3 filled from the reference TRBV5-1 and TRBJ2-5 genes, the complete variable region becomes KAGVTQTPRYLIKTRGQQVTLSCSPISGHRSVSWYQQTPGQGLQFLFEYFSETQRNKGNFPGRFSGRQFSNSRSEMNVSTLELGDSALYLCASSSPGVETQYFGPGTRLLVL.